This T cell receptor beta chain was found in a study of response to subunit inactivated influenza vaccine. Overall study results and limits: The authors proposed limited new T cell recruitment per seasonal influenza vaccination.

TCRdb independently ran MiXCR on the RT-PCR reads; one entry per CDR3 protein. The sample holds more than 700,000 distinct CDR3 sequences, around 20% seen once. The CDR3 totals 18 residues. Germline V gene data show CDR1 as LGHNA and CDR2 as YNFKEQ. V was clipped by 0 bases and J by 2 bases, with 17 bases between them. On this clonotype: The antigen is unknown.

Sequences were derived from PBMCs from blood, sampled around 5 days after vaccination. V and J are TRBV4-2 and TRBJ2-1; a possible D gene is TRBD2 (6 bases). The TCR sequence derives from a man aged 45-65 years who received an inactivated influenza vaccine. The CDR3 DNA is TGTGCCAGCAGCCAAGACGAGATCAGCGGGCGCACCTACAATGAGCAGTTCTTC. Its translation: CASSQDEISGRTYNEQFF.